This TCR beta chain emerged from a study of T cell responses to AZD1222 COVID-19 vaccine. Germline CDR1 is SGHDT and CDR2 is YYEEEE. The CDR3 is made up of 14 amino acids. Trimming stripped 3 bases from V and 9 bases from J, with 13 bases between. The data were produced by immunoSEQ multiplex PCR, yet TCRdb's version contains in-frame clones alone and is incomplete. The sample consists of 150,000 to 200,000 clones, less than 95% of them appearing once. Study-level findings and limits: Baseline antibody screening turned up just a handful of seropositive AZD1222 recipients. The donor group comprised mostly white British people and more females; the analysis possibly underestimated clonal diversity.

This clone was observed once. Its antigen is not identified. Specimen: peripheral blood, collected on day 0 of AZD1222 vaccination. The origin of this receptor is an adult in good health. The V and J genes are TRBV5-6 and TRBJ1-6, with TRBD1 as a possible D gene (6 bases). The CDR3 loop reads CASSSAPDSSPLHF. The CDR3 coding sequence is TGTGCCAGCAGCTCCGCCCCGGACAGTTCACCCCTCCACTTT. The full variable domain, completed using reference TRBV5-6 and TRBJ1-6, is DAGVTQSPTHLIKTRGQQVTLRCSPKSGHDTVSWYQQALGQGPQFIFQYYEEEERQRGNFPDRFSGHQFPNYSSELNVNALLLGDSALYLCASSSAPDSSPLHFGNGTRLTVT.